This T cell receptor (beta chain) stems from a study of blood T cell repertoires in COVID-19. V was cut by 5 bases and J by 8 bases, with 15 bases left in between. The CDR3 is 14 residues long. Germline V lookup: CDR1 PRHDT, CDR2 FYEKMQ (reference sequence). The assay was immunoSEQ multiplex PCR, and TCRdb's table has in-frame clones only and misses some. The repertoire holds 120,000 or so clones, with less than 85% as singletons. This clone was counted between two and nine times. The sample taken for sequencing was peripheral blood. This sequence originates from a woman aged 80 or older with acute or convalescent COVID-19. This chain connects TRBV13 to TRBJ1-4, with D possibly being TRBD1 (6 bases). The CDR3 protein is CASSRKQGWEKLFF. The CDR3 DNA sequence: TGTGCCAGCAGCCGGAAACAGGGTTGGGAAAAACTGTTTTTT.